The 30 T cell receptor beta chains given below trace back to one sample, sequenced in a study of shared clonotypes between healthy human individuals. TCRdb's table, derived via immunoSEQ multiplex PCR, lists solely in-frame clones and lacks some. The sample holds about 2.1 million clones, roughly 93% seen once. CD45RO-negative CD8 cells positively selected for CCR7 made up the naive population, which excluded terminally differentiated effector memory CD45RA+ cells. Sequenced material: naive CD8+ T cells from PBMCs. All receptors come from a man between 18 and 35 years old in good health. Some clones in this sample may be carry-over from other donors' samples.

The V and J genes are TRBV19 and TRBJ2-7; 7 bases are shared with TRBD1. With V trimmed by 6 bases and J by 5 bases, 10 bases remained unmatched. This CDR3 comprises 14 residues. Germline lookup yields CDR1 LNHDA and CDR2 SQIVND (reference sequence). CDR3 protein: CASRSSGTAHEQYF. CDR3 bases: TGTGCCAGTAGGAGTAGTGGGACAGCCCACGAGCAGTACTTC.

The rearrangement uses TRBV2 and TRBJ2-5; 8 bases match TRBD2. This CDR3 has 15 residues. The ends lost 7 bases at V and 3 bases at J; junction bases unmatched: 10. Germline V gene data show CDR1 as SNHLY and CDR2 as FYNNEI. The CDR3 DNA sequence: TGTGCCAGCAACCGAGCGGGGGACTACGAAGAGACCCAGTACTTC. It codes for CASNRAGDYEETQYF.

This chain joins TRBV27 and TRBJ2-3; perhaps TRBD1 as D (5 bases). The V gene lost 8 bases and the J gene lost 2 bases, with 11 bases spanning the gap. This CDR3 contains 13 residues. Germline V lookup: CDR1 MNHEY, CDR2 SMNVEV (reference sequence). CDR3 residues: CASAGLNTDTQYF. CDR3 bases: TGTGCCAGCGCAGGGCTGAACACAGATACGCAGTATTTT.

About this clone itself: A much larger clone lies one base from this, so it may be a read error. Other DNA sequences within the sample encode an identical CDR3. V gene TRBV7-8 combines with J gene TRBJ1-5, with D hard to call. Germline V gene sequence: CDR1 SGHVS, CDR2 FQNEAQ. The ends were cut back, 1 base at V and 6 bases at J, with 4 bases in the middle. CDR3 length equals 12 residues. DNA for the CDR3: TGTGCCAGCAGCTTAGGTAGTCAGCCCCAGCATTTT. It yields the protein CASSLGSQPQHF.

The chain is built from TRBV27 and TRBJ2-3; D possibly uses TRBD1 or TRBD2 (5 bases each). The V end lost 6 bases, the J end lost 0 bases, and 16 bases lay between the germline ends. This CDR3 region has 16 residues. Germline CDR1 reads MNHEY; CDR2 reads SMNVEV (reference sequence). As DNA, the CDR3 is TGTGCCAGCAGCCCGTACCCCGGGGCTAGCACAGATACGCAGTATTTT. It specifies CASSPYPGASTDTQYF.

J is TRBJ2-5 and V is TRBV6-5; TRBD1 is a possible D gene (6 bases). Trimming removed 6 bases at V and 3 bases at J, with 11 bases between. The V gene's germline CDR1 is MNHEY and CDR2 SVGAGI. The CDR3 spans 13 residues. The DNA for the CDR3 is TGTGCCAGCAGCCCGGACAGTGAAGAGACCCAGTACTTC. This translates into CASSPDSEETQYF.

The V and J genes are TRBV7-9 and TRBJ2-7; 8 nucleotides match TRBD1. Trimming removed 5 bases from V and 5 bases from J; junction bases left unmatched: 8. The germline V gene has CDR1 SEHNR and CDR2 FQNEAQ (reference sequence). The CDR3 runs 14 residues. CDR3 coding DNA: TGTGCCAGCAGCGAGACAGGGGTGGGACACGAGCAGTACTTC. Residues: CASSETGVGHEQYF.

J is TRBJ1-1 and V is TRBV27; D unresolved. The CDR3 runs to 15 residues. With 6 bases removed from V and 3 bases from J, the gap between germline ends came to 17 bases. CDR1 and CDR2 (germline): MNHEY, SMNVEV (reference sequence). CDR3 sequence (DNA): TGTGCCAGCAGCCGCGCTCTTCTAAGGGACACTGAAGCTTTCTTT. Translating gives CASSRALLRDTEAFF.

This clone was observed a single time. The J gene is TRBJ2-2, the V gene TRBV11-2; unclear D gene. The CDR3 runs to 16 residues. Trimming cost V 5 bases and J 4 bases, with 17 bases left between them. Germline V CDR1 and CDR2: SGHAT, FQNNGV. CDR3: CASSATVFPTTGELFF. CDR3 coding DNA: TGTGCCAGCAGCGCGACGGTGTTTCCAACCACCGGGGAGCTGTTTTTT.

The gene calls are TRBV7-5 and TRBJ1-4. TRBV7-5 is a listed pseudogene. The CDR3 runs 17 residues. This CDR3 reads CVRSLGGGLIDGEKLFF. In nucleotides, the CDR3 is TGTGTCAGAAGCTTAGGGGGAGGGTTGATAGATGGGGAAAAACTGTTTTTT.

This chain uses TRBV2 with TRBJ2-5; 11 bases are a match to TRBD1. Germline V CDR1 and CDR2: SNHLY, FYNNEI. V dropped 6 bases and J dropped 5; count of bases not matched to a gene: 5. This CDR3 has 14 amino acids. The CDR3 sequence: CASRDRGPGETQYF. For the CDR3, the DNA is TGTGCCAGCAGGGACAGGGGGCCCGGCGAGACCCAGTACTTC. The whole variable domain, remainder taken from reference TRBV2 and TRBJ2-5, is EPEVTQTPSHQVTQMGQEVILRCVPISNHLYFYWYRQILGQKVEFLVSFYNNEISEKSEIFDDQFSVERPDGSNFTLKIRSTKLEDSAMYFCASRDRGPGETQYFGPGTRLLVL.

The rearrangement links TRBV4-1 to TRBJ1-2; TRBD1 is a possible D gene (5 bases). Per germline, CDR1 MGHRA and CDR2 YSYEKL. The CDR3 sequence is 14 residues long. V dropped 3 bases and J dropped 4 bases, with 12 bases sitting between them. The CDR3 DNA follows: TGCGCCAGCAGCCATACAGGTGCCTCCTATGGCTACACCTTC. Translating gives CASSHTGASYGYTF.

The chain carries TRBV6-4 and TRBJ2-7; 8 bases are shared with TRBD2. Per germline, CDR1 MRHNA and CDR2 SNTAGT. CDR3 length: 13 amino acids. With 6 bases clipped from V and 2 bases from J, the junction kept 3 bases outside the gene matches. CDR3 loop: CASSRGGPYEQYF. The CDR3 nucleotides read TGTGCCAGCAGCCGGGGGGGCCCCTACGAGCAGTACTTC.

The chain joins TRBV4-1 to TRBJ2-5, with D unresolved. Looked up from germline, CDR1 is MGHRA and CDR2 is YSYEKL. V lost 2 bases and J lost 1, with 14 bases in between. The CDR3 consists of 16 residues. CDR3 DNA sequence: TGCGCCAGCAGCCAAAGTCTAAGGTACAGCCAAGAGACCCAGTACTTC. It yields the protein CASSQSLRYSQETQYF.

The genes are TRBV29-1 and TRBJ2-7, with TRBD2 as a possible D gene (7 bases). V lost 4 bases and J 6 bases, leaving 28 bases between the germline ends. The CDR3 is 17 residues long. Germline CDR1 SQVTM, CDR2 ANQGSEA. This CDR3 reads CSVVAEDLSQGRAEQYF. CDR3 DNA: TGCAGCGTTGTGGCGGAGGACCTCAGCCAGGGGAGGGCCGAGCAGTACTTC.

The chain couples TRBV7-9 to TRBJ2-7, with 7 bases matching TRBD1. The CDR3 totals 13 residues. Germline CDR1 SEHNR, CDR2 FQNEAQ (reference sequence). J lost 5 bases, V lost 7 bases, and 8 bases had no gene match. Here the CDR3 DNA reads TGTGCCAGCACGGAACAGGGGTGGAACGAGCAGTACTTC. Translation: CASTEQGWNEQYF.

This chain joins TRBV5-1 and TRBJ2-7, with no clear D. V was trimmed by 1 base and J by 0 bases, leaving 5 bases between them. Germline V gene lookup returns CDR1 SGHRS and CDR2 YFSETQ. This CDR3 region has 13 residues. CDR3 residues: CASSLYSSYEQYF. The CDR3 nucleotides are TGCGCCAGCAGCTTGTACAGCTCCTACGAGCAGTACTTC.

V and J are TRBV7-9 and TRBJ2-1, with 8 bases lining up with TRBD1. CDR1 is SEHNR, CDR2 FQNEAQ, per germline (reference sequence). The ends lost 4 bases at V and 5 bases at J; junction bases unmatched: 7. The CDR3 extends over 15 amino acids. CDR3 sequence reads: CASSSQGAMNNEQFF. The CDR3, as DNA: TGTGCCAGCAGCTCGCAGGGGGCTATGAACAATGAGCAGTTCTTC.

This chain uses TRBV28 with TRBJ1-5; D unclear. There are 15 residues in the CDR3. Germline lookup yields CDR1 MDHEN and CDR2 SYDVKM. The V and J ends lost 5 bases and 7 bases respectively, with 18 bases between them. The CDR3 spells CASSRTVFGSQPQHF. The CDR3 DNA reads as TGTGCCAGCAGTAGAACTGTTTTCGGTAGCCAGCCCCAGCATTTT.

This chain connects TRBV2 to TRBJ2-1; D may be TRBD1 (6 bases). V lost 3 bases, J lost 5 bases, and 17 bases lay in between. From germline, CDR1 is SNHLY and CDR2 FYNNEI. The CDR3 runs 16 residues. The CDR3 protein is CASSDGSGEANNEQFF. The CDR3 DNA follows: TGTGCCAGCAGTGATGGGTCAGGGGAAGCGAACAATGAGCAGTTCTTC.

Written as DNA, the CDR3 is TGTGCCAGCAGGGGCCACTGGACATCCCTGGACTACGAGCAGTACTTC. It specifies CASRGHWTSLDYEQYF. The V and J genes are TRBV12-1 and TRBJ2-7; the D call of TRBD1 is as the table states it, not checked on the DNA. TRBV12-1 is annotated as a pseudogene. This CDR3 has 16 residues.

The chain recombines TRBV4-1 with TRBJ1-1; 8 bases are shared with TRBD1. The CDR3 contains 15 residues. With 5 bases clipped from V and 5 bases from J, the junction kept 10 bases outside the gene matches. Germline CDR1 and CDR2: MGHRA and YSYEKL. DNA for the CDR3: TGCGCCAGCAGCGACGACCGGACAGGGAGGACTGAAGCTTTCTTT. This gives the protein CASSDDRTGRTEAFF.

V gene TRBV4-1 combines with J gene TRBJ1-2; D call uncertain. The CDR3 has 13 amino acids. V gave up 4 bases and J gave up 2 bases, with 8 bases separating them. Germline V gives CDR1 MGHRA, CDR2 YSYEKL. The CDR3 region has the DNA TGCGCCAGCAGCCCACTCGGCAACTATGGCTACACCTTC. It yields the protein CASSPLGNYGYTF.

The chain combines TRBV7-3 with TRBJ2-3, with a tentative D call TRBD2 (5 bases). CDR1 and CDR2 (germline): SGHTA, FQGTGA. The CDR3 has 15 residues. V dropped 5 bases and J dropped 7 bases, with 19 bases sitting between them. CDR3: CASSPNIRDENTQYF. The CDR3 DNA follows: TGTGCCAGCAGCCCAAACATACGGGATGAGAATACGCAGTATTTT.

The rearrangement uses TRBV28 and TRBJ1-2; 11 bases align to TRBD1. This CDR3 has 16 amino acids. Germline CDR1 reads MDHEN; CDR2 reads SYDVKM. V lost 3 bases to trimming and J lost 2 bases; unmatched junction nucleotides: 5. As DNA, the CDR3 is TGTGCCAGCAGTTTTCCGGGGGACAGGGGGAACTATGGCTACACCTTC. Amino acid sequence: CASSFPGDRGNYGYTF.

The sample holds one count of this clone. The V gene is TRBV9, the J gene TRBJ1-2; possible D gene TRBD1, 6 bases. Trimming took off 0 bases at V and 4 bases at J, with 13 bases between the two ends. In germline, CDR1 is SGDLS, CDR2 YYNGEE. CDR3 length equals 15 residues. This chain's CDR3 is CASSVEGTPLYGYTF. The CDR3 DNA follows: TGTGCCAGCAGCGTAGAGGGGACACCCCTCTATGGCTACACCTTC. The full variable domain, rest sourced from reference TRBV9 and TRBJ1-2, is DSGVTQTPKHLITATGQRVTLRCSPRSGDLSVYWYQQSLDQGLQFLIQYYNGEERAKGNILERFSAQQFPDLHSELNLSSLELGDSALYFCASSVEGTPLYGYTFGSGTRLTVV.

The V gene is TRBV15, the J gene TRBJ2-1; D is ambiguous. V lost 1 base and J lost 0, with 7 bases in between. This CDR3 has 15 residues. CDR1 and CDR2 (germline): LNHNV, YYDKDF (reference sequence). The CDR3 sequence: CATSRVGSSYNEQFF. CDR3 bases: TGTGCCACCAGCAGAGTGGGAAGCTCCTACAATGAGCAGTTCTTC.

The chain combines TRBV29-1 with TRBJ2-7; D is possibly TRBD2 (6 bases). The CDR3 covers 14 residues. Germline V gene data show CDR1 as SQVTM and CDR2 as ANQGSEA. The V gene lost 6 bases and the J gene lost 7 bases, with 22 bases spanning the gap. CDR3 bases: TGCAGCGTGGCTTTGGGTAGCGGACCCTGGGAGCAGTACTTC. This codes for CSVALGSGPWEQYF.

This clone has only one observation. V gene TRBV27 combines with J gene TRBJ2-3; tentatively, D is TRBD1 (6 bases). CDR1 is MNHEY and CDR2 is SMNVEV in the germline V gene (reference sequence). The V gene lost 5 bases and the J gene lost 2 bases, with 14 bases spanning the gap. The CDR3 is made up of 15 amino acids. In DNA form, the CDR3 reads TGTGCCAGCAGTGCCTCCGGGACACACACAGATACGCAGTATTTT. Residues: CASSASGTHTDTQYF.

CDR3 loop: CASSYLGGPSTDTQYF. DNA of the CDR3: TGTGCCAGCAGTTACTTGGGGGGTCCTAGCACAGATACGCAGTATTTT. This rearrangement joins TRBV6-6 to TRBJ2-3; possibly TRBD2 for D (6 bases). Per germline, CDR1 MNHNY and CDR2 SVGAGI (reference sequence). The ends were cut back, 1 base at V and 0 bases at J, with 11 bases in the middle. This CDR3 region has 16 residues.